The 32 T cell receptor beta chains below all came from one sample that was sequenced in a study of CD8 T cells in ankylosing spondylitis. These receptors' targets are unknown. TCRdb re-called the 5' RACE reads with MiXCR, one entry per CDR3 protein. This sample carries 390,000 or so distinct CDR3 sequences, 20% to 25% of them seen once, and the ten largest clones take about 16%. Study-level points and caveats: For ankylosing spondylitis blood, a TCR beta motif of roughly 8 highly homologous variants appeared characteristic.

Sequencing was performed on blood, either unsorted or a sorted T cell fraction (not recorded which). The receptor set was obtained from a male donor with ankylosing spondylitis.

This clonotype was seen only a few times. The chain uses TRBV7-3 and TRBJ2-2; D uncertain. Germline CDR1 SGHTA, CDR2 FQGTGA. This CDR3 spans 13 amino acids. V was clipped by 2 bases and J by 5 bases, with 6 bases between them. CDR3 in DNA: TGTGCCAGCAGCTTATATCGGACCGGGGAGCTGTTTTTT. This gives the protein CASSLYRTGELFF.

This clonotype was found a few times. This rearrangement joins TRBV10-3 to TRBJ2-1; no firm D call. V shed 3 bases and J shed 5 bases, with 8 bases lying between them. The CDR3 extends over 13 amino acids. Germline CDR1 is ENHRY and CDR2 is SYGVKD. CDR3 protein: CAISEGLNNEQFF. Here the CDR3 DNA reads TGTGCCATCAGTGAAGGCCTCAACAATGAGCAGTTCTTC.

There are a few counts of this clonotype. This sequence joins TRBV9 and TRBJ2-7; the match to TRBD2 covers 13 bases. This CDR3 has 17 amino acids. Germline V gene lookup returns CDR1 SGDLS and CDR2 YYNGEE. Losses at the gene ends were 4 bases for V and 5 bases for J; bases not matched to a gene: 12. In DNA form, the CDR3 reads TGTGCCAGCAGCCCCACTAGCGGGAGGGTCCTCCCTGACGAGCAGTACTTC. This encodes CASSPTSGRVLPDEQYF.

This clonotype was counted a few times. The chain has TRBV3-1 and TRBJ1-1, with a tentative D call TRBD1 (6 bases). Germline CDR1 reads LGHDT; CDR2 reads YNNKEL (reference sequence). The ends were cut back, 4 bases at V and 11 bases at J, with 17 bases in the middle. The CDR3 consists of 13 residues. The CDR3 reads CASSLRYQGTAFF. DNA for the CDR3: TGTGCCAGCAGCCTAAGGTACCAGGGGACGGCTTTCTTT.

The chain carries TRBV5-5 and TRBJ2-3, with 7 bases lining up with TRBD1. CDR1 and CDR2 (germline): SGHKS, YYEKEE (reference sequence). This CDR3 region has 14 residues. Trimming removed 4 bases from V and 5 bases from J; junction bases left unmatched: 7. The CDR3 is CASSQDRVVDTQYF. As DNA, the CDR3 is TGTGCCAGCAGCCAAGACAGGGTTGTAGATACGCAGTATTTT.

This clonotype occurred a few times. The chain carries TRBV20-1 and TRBJ2-7; a possible D gene is TRBD2 (5 bases). Germline loops: CDR1 DFQATT, CDR2 SNEGSKA (reference sequence). Trimming cost V 1 base and J 2 bases, with 9 bases left between them. This CDR3 region has 13 residues. The CDR3 coding sequence is TGCAGTGCTAGAGTAGCGAGTCCCTACGAGCAGTACTTC. Its protein product is CSARVASPYEQYF.

This clonotype was counted only a few times. The CDR3 DNA is TGTGCCAGCACCAAAGGCTCATATAATTCACCCCTCCACTTT. Encoded protein: CASTKGSYNSPLHF. This chain connects TRBV12-3 or TRBV12-4 to TRBJ1-6; no reliable D call. This CDR3 spans 14 amino acids. Trimming left V 7 bases short and J 4 bases short, with 11 bases between.

The chain is built from TRBV18 and TRBJ2-1, with D perhaps assigned TRBD1 or TRBD2 (6 bases each). This CDR3 spans 18 amino acids. V lost 1 base and J 1 base, leaving 17 bases between the germline ends. Germline V gene data show CDR1 as KGHSH and CDR2 as LQKENI. CDR3 protein: CASSPLGGRGTSYNEQFF. Here the CDR3 DNA reads TGTGCCAGCTCACCACTAGGGGGTCGCGGGACATCCTACAATGAGCAGTTCTTC.

This clonotype was seen only a few times. The chain carries TRBV20-1 and TRBJ1-2, with a possible D match to TRBD1 (6 bases). The CDR3 is 11 amino acids. The V end was cut by 6 bases, the J end by 4 bases, with 9 bases between. Germline V lookup: CDR1 DFQATT, CDR2 SNEGSKA (reference sequence). For the CDR3, the DNA is TGCAGTGCGGGGGGCGGCTATGGCTACACCTTC. This gives the protein CSAGGGYGYTF.

The chain recombines TRBV11-2 with TRBJ2-5; no clear D. This CDR3 is 14 amino acids long. Germline loops: CDR1 SGHAT, CDR2 FQNNGV. V was clipped by 2 bases and J by 4 bases, with 11 bases between them. CDR3 nucleotide sequence: TGTGCCAGCAGCTTAATCGACATCGCAGAGACCCAGTACTTC. It specifies CASSLIDIAETQYF. Complete variable domain (other parts from reference TRBV11-2 and TRBJ2-5): EAGVAQSPRYKIIEKRQSVAFWCNPISGHATLYWYQQILGQGPKLLIQFQNNGVVDDSQLPKDRFSAERLKGVDSTLKIQPAKLEDSAVYLCASSLIDIAETQYFGPGTRLLVL.

This clonotype was detected a few times. The chain has TRBV20-1 and TRBJ2-5; TRBD2 is a possible D gene (6 bases). V lost 5 bases, J lost 5 bases, and 18 bases lay in between. Per germline, CDR1 DFQATT and CDR2 SNEGSKA (reference sequence). The CDR3 consists of 14 residues. The CDR3 here is CSARSLEGLETQYF. For the CDR3, the DNA is TGCAGTGCTCGTTCGTTGGAGGGCCTGGAGACCCAGTACTTC.

This clonotype was picked up a small number of times. The V call is TRBV4-1, the J call TRBJ2-3, with TRBD2 identical over 14 bases. This CDR3 comprises 19 residues. CDR1 and CDR2 from the germline V gene are MGHRA and YSYEKL. Germline trimming cut 0 bases from V and 0 bases from J; bases unmatched to any gene: 5. Written as DNA, the CDR3 is TGCGCCAGCAGCCAAGAGGGGACTAGCGGGAGAGTCAGCACAGATACGCAGTATTTT. Translated: CASSQEGTSGRVSTDTQYF.

This clonotype was observed a few times. The chain is built from TRBV7-3 and TRBJ1-1; D is uncertain. The CDR3 consists of 13 residues. CDR1 and CDR2 from the germline V gene are SGHTA and FQGTGA. V lost 7 bases and J 2 bases, leaving 11 bases between the germline ends. CDR3 amino acids: CASNDTVNTEAFF. The DNA of the CDR3 is TGTGCCAGCAATGATACTGTAAACACTGAAGCTTTCTTT.

The V gene is TRBV3-1, the J gene TRBJ1-5; perhaps TRBD1 as D (5 bases). The germline V and J ends were trimmed by 1 base and 4 bases, with 11 bases remaining between them. Germline lookup yields CDR1 LGHDT and CDR2 YNNKEL (reference sequence). This CDR3 is 15 amino acids long. In DNA, the CDR3 is TGTGCCAGCAGCCAAGGGACAAGGAGTAATCAGCCCCAGCATTTT. As protein: CASSQGTRSNQPQHF.

This clonotype turned up a few times. The chain employs TRBV12-3 or TRBV12-4 and TRBJ2-2; 12 nucleotides agree with TRBD2. This CDR3 is 19 amino acids long. V shed 1 base, J shed 0 bases, and the junction held 6 bases outside the gene matches. The CDR3 loop reads CASSLGLAGGPANTGELFF. The CDR3 bases are TGTGCCAGCAGTTTAGGGCTAGCGGGAGGGCCGGCGAACACCGGGGAGCTGTTTTTT.

V and J are TRBV20-1 and TRBJ2-5, with 9 bases identical to TRBD1. The CDR3 covers 13 residues. Unmatched junction bases numbered 4, after V lost 8 bases and J lost 0 bases. Germline values: CDR1 DFQATT, CDR2 SNEGSKA (reference sequence). CDR3 DNA: TGCAGTCCAGGACAGGGGTACCAAGAGACCCAGTACTTC. Protein sequence: CSPGQGYQETQYF.

This clonotype appeared a few times. The chain is built from TRBV6-2 or TRBV6-3 and TRBJ2-1; a weak D match, TRBD2 (5 bases). Germline values: CDR1 MNHEY, CDR2 SVGEGT. Between the trimmed V and J ends, which lost 0 bases and 15 bases, there was a span of 18 bases. The CDR3 contains 14 residues. The CDR3 bases are TGTGCCAGCAGTTACTCGAGCCCGCCCGCGGGTCTGTTCTTC. It specifies CASSYSSPPAGLFF.

This chain joins TRBV20-1 and TRBJ2-5; D not certain. The CDR3 extends over 12 amino acids. Germline-derived CDR1 and CDR2 are DFQATT and SNEGSKA (reference sequence). Trimming removed 3 bases from V and 5 bases from J, with 10 bases in between. CDR3 coding DNA: TGCAGTGCTAGGGGCCCGGGTGAGACCCAGTACTTC. This codes for CSARGPGETQYF.

This clonotype has a count of ten or more. The gene calls are TRBV29-1 and TRBJ2-1; 8 bases line up with TRBD2. The CDR3 length is 11 residues. Germline V gives CDR1 SQVTM, CDR2 ANQGSEA. J lost 8 bases, V lost 8 bases, and 5 bases had no gene match. The CDR3, as DNA: TGCAGCAACTCAGCGGGAGATGAGCAGTTCTTC. Its translation: CSNSAGDEQFF.

This clonotype was seen a few times. The chain links TRBV9 to TRBJ1-4, with 9 bases matching TRBD1. The CDR3 contains 15 residues. Germline CDR1 reads SGDLS; CDR2 reads YYNGEE. J was trimmed by 3 bases and V by 4 bases; bases with no gene match: 4. The CDR3 nucleotides are TGTGCCAGCAGCAGGACAGGGGTGCCTAATGAAAAACTGTTTTTT. It codes for CASSRTGVPNEKLFF.

This clonotype has more than one count but fewer than ten. This chain links TRBV10-3 with TRBJ1-5; D is ambiguous. Germline V gene sequence: CDR1 ENHRY, CDR2 SYGVKD. This CDR3 spans 13 amino acids. V was pared by 3 bases and J by 3 bases, with 6 bases between. Here the CDR3 reads CAISDSPNQPQHF. The CDR3 DNA is TGTGCCATCAGTGACAGCCCCAATCAGCCCCAGCATTTT.

There are a few counts of this clonotype. This rearrangement joins TRBV4-1 to TRBJ2-4; perhaps TRBD2 as D (5 bases). This CDR3 is built from 16 residues. Trimming stripped 1 base from V and 1 base from J, with 11 bases between. In germline, CDR1 is MGHRA, CDR2 YSYEKL. The DNA of the CDR3 is TGCGCCAGCAGCCAAGTGATCGGGGTGGCCAAAAACATTCAGTACTTC. Translated, it gives CASSQVIGVAKNIQYF.

This chain links TRBV20-1 with TRBJ2-1; 7 bases fit TRBD2. This CDR3 comprises 16 residues. Unmatched junction bases numbered 11, after V lost 6 bases and J lost 0 bases. CDR1 and CDR2 (germline): DFQATT, SNEGSKA (reference sequence). CDR3 sequence reads: CSAPDGASGSYNEQFF. The CDR3 DNA follows: TGCAGTGCGCCAGACGGGGCTAGCGGCTCCTACAATGAGCAGTTCTTC.

The chain combines TRBV5-1 with TRBJ2-1, with D possibly TRBD2 on 5 matching bases. V lost 4 bases and J 9 bases, leaving 8 bases between the germline ends. This CDR3 has 11 amino acids. Germline V lookup: CDR1 SGHRS, CDR2 YFSETQ. As DNA, the CDR3 is TGCGCCAGCAGCCGGACTTCTGAGCAGTTCTTC. As protein: CASSRTSEQFF.

This chain uses TRBV28 with TRBJ2-3; D perhaps matches TRBD2 (5 bases). CDR3 length: 17 residues. Germline lookup yields CDR1 MDHEN and CDR2 SYDVKM. V lost 3 bases to trimming and J lost 0 bases, with 16 bases between them. As DNA, the CDR3 is TGTGCCAGCAGTTTGTTAACGAGCGGTGCTAGCACAGATACGCAGTATTTT. This encodes CASSLLTSGASTDTQYF.

The rearrangement joins TRBV5-1 to TRBJ1-1; D gene uncertain. V shed 4 bases and J shed 0 bases, with 16 bases lying between them. This CDR3 spans 16 amino acids. Germline V gene sequence: CDR1 SGHRS, CDR2 YFSETQ. This chain's CDR3 is CASSRYPEQLNTEAFF. For the CDR3, the DNA is TGCGCCAGCAGCCGGTATCCCGAACAGCTGAACACTGAAGCTTTCTTT.

The rearrangement links TRBV12-3 or TRBV12-4 to TRBJ2-5, with D possibly called TRBD1 or TRBD2 (5 bases each). The CDR3 spans 15 residues. Trimming removed 6 bases from V and 5 bases from J, with 19 bases in between. The CDR3 loop is CASSPGVVEGETQYF. The DNA for the CDR3 is TGTGCCAGCAGCCCTGGGGTCGTTGAGGGGGAGACCCAGTACTTC.

The chain employs TRBV20-1 and TRBJ2-1, with 8 bases lining up with TRBD1. V lost 3 bases and J lost 3; bases outside the gene matches: 4. The CDR3 length is 14 residues. The V gene's germline CDR1 is DFQATT and CDR2 SNEGSKA (reference sequence). CDR3 sequence: CSARTTGVYNEQFF. CDR3 coding DNA: TGCAGTGCTAGGACGACAGGGGTCTACAATGAGCAGTTCTTC.

The chain links TRBV20-1 to TRBJ2-7; weak D call: TRBD2 (6 bases). Germline V gene lookup returns CDR1 DFQATT and CDR2 SNEGSKA (reference sequence). The CDR3 consists of 13 residues. Trimming removed 3 bases at V and 3 bases at J, with 12 bases between. The CDR3 sequence: CSARLGGSYEQYF. The DNA of the CDR3 is TGCAGTGCTAGGCTCGGGGGTAGCTACGAGCAGTACTTC.

This chain joins TRBV10-1 and TRBJ2-3; D is possibly TRBD1 (6 bases). Trimming cost V 2 bases and J 6 bases, with 12 bases left between them. This CDR3 contains 14 residues. Germline CDR1 and CDR2: WNHNN and SYGVQD (reference sequence). The CDR3 spells CASSEPGRGDTQYF. CDR3 coding DNA: TGCGCCAGCAGTGAGCCGGGAAGGGGGGATACGCAGTATTTT.

This clonotype came up a few times. This rearrangement joins TRBV4-1 to TRBJ2-1, with 11 bases lining up with TRBD2. The CDR3 totals 16 residues. The germline V gene encodes CDR1 MGHRA and CDR2 YSYEKL. The V gene end was trimmed by 0 bases and the J gene end by 10 bases; junction bases not matched to a gene: 8. CDR3 sequence reads: CASSQDQVLAGEEQFF. For the CDR3, the DNA is TGCGCCAGCAGCCAAGATCAAGTACTAGCGGGAGAAGAGCAGTTCTTC.

The V gene is TRBV9, the J gene TRBJ2-3, with TRBD2 identical over 10 bases. J was trimmed by 4 bases and V by 4 bases; bases with no gene match: 12. The CDR3 is 17 amino acids. CDR1 and CDR2 (germline): SGDLS, YYNGEE. This chain's CDR3 is CASSSSGRASFADTQYF. For the CDR3, the DNA is TGTGCCAGCAGCTCGAGCGGGAGGGCCTCCTTTGCAGATACGCAGTATTTT. Complete variable domain (other parts from reference TRBV9 and TRBJ2-3): DSGVTQTPKHLITATGQRVTLRCSPRSGDLSVYWYQQSLDQGLQFLIQYYNGEERAKGNILERFSAQQFPDLHSELNLSSLELGDSALYFCASSSSGRASFADTQYFGPGTRLTVL.